A selection of T cell receptor beta chains follows, all from one sample in a study of blood T cell repertoires in COVID-19. Only in-frame clones appear in the TCRdb table, and some are missing; sequencing was by immunoSEQ multiplex PCR. This table holds about 230,000 clones, approximately 82% found once. Sequences were obtained from peripheral blood. The receptor set was obtained from a woman aged 35 to 49 who had recovered from COVID-19. Both conserved end residues are part of each CDR3. The order of the fields is CDR3 protein, CDR3 DNA, J gene, clone size, D gene, V gene. A D gene is named only where the DNA matches it firmly. Size tells how often a clone was seen (once, few, many) or the class of an expanded clone, and some rows leave it out.

CDR3 protein: CASSQGQGYGYTF; CDR3 DNA: TGCGCCAGCAGCCAGGGACAGGGATATGGCTACACCTTC; J gene: TRBJ1-2; clone size: .; D gene: TRBD1; V gene: TRBV4-3
CDR3 protein: CASSPFEGTEETIYF; CDR3 DNA: TGTGCCAGCTCACCTTTCGAAGGAACTGAGGAGACCATATATTTT; J gene: TRBJ1-3; clone size: .; D gene: .; V gene: TRBV18
CDR3 protein: CASSQGSGGVYNEQFF; CDR3 DNA: TGTGCCAGCAGCCAAGGGAGCGGGGGGGTCTACAATGAGCAGTTCTTC; J gene: TRBJ2-1; clone size: .; D gene: TRBD2; V gene: TRBV14
CDR3 protein: CASSQVGGTEAFF; CDR3 DNA: TGTGCCAGCAGCCAAGTAGGGGGTACTGAAGCTTTCTTT; J gene: TRBJ1-1; clone size: .; D gene: .; V gene: TRBV13
CDR3 protein: CASSPTSSVDTQYF; CDR3 DNA: TGTGCCAGCAGCCCGACTAGCTCTGTAGATACGCAGTATTTT; J gene: TRBJ2-3; clone size: .; D gene: TRBD2; V gene: TRBV11-3
CDR3 protein: CASTVTELAGELFF; CDR3 DNA: TGTGCCAGTACCGTGACAGAATTGGCCGGGGAGCTGTTTTTT; J gene: TRBJ2-2; clone size: .; D gene: .; V gene: TRBV19
CDR3 protein: CASMFGETQYF; CDR3 DNA: TGTGCCAGCATGTTCGGGGAGACCCAGTACTTC; J gene: TRBJ2-5; clone size: .; D gene: .; V gene: TRBV6-5
CDR3 protein: CASSSLGQGQETQYF; CDR3 DNA: TGTGCCAGCAGCTCCCTCGGACAGGGCCAAGAGACCCAGTACTTC; J gene: TRBJ2-5; clone size: .; D gene: TRBD1; V gene: TRBV13
CDR3 protein: CASSRLFGAKGQGETEAFF; CDR3 DNA: TGTGCCAGCAGCAGGCTTTTCGGGGCGAAGGGACAGGGGGAAACTGAAGCTTTCTTT; J gene: TRBJ1-1; clone size: few; D gene: TRBD1; V gene: TRBV13
CDR3 protein: CAISADTTGELFF; CDR3 DNA: TGTGCCATCAGCGCTGACACCACCGGGGAGCTGTTTTTT; J gene: TRBJ2-2; clone size: .; D gene: .; V gene: TRBV10-3
CDR3 protein: CASSGGAVMNTEAFF; CDR3 DNA: TGTGCCAGCAGCGGGGGGGCAGTCATGAACACTGAAGCTTTCTTT; J gene: TRBJ1-1; clone size: .; D gene: .; V gene: TRBV7-2
CDR3 protein: CASSQAGGRDEQYF; CDR3 DNA: TGCGCCAGCAGCCAAGCGGGGGGAAGGGACGAGCAGTACTTC; J gene: TRBJ2-7; clone size: .; D gene: TRBD2; V gene: TRBV4-3
CDR3 protein: CATKTSVYEQYF; CDR3 DNA: TGTGCCACTAAGACTAGCGTCTACGAGCAGTACTTC; J gene: TRBJ2-7; clone size: .; D gene: TRBD2; V gene: TRBV6-6
CDR3 protein: CASSPGQPTYSNQPQHF; CDR3 DNA: TGTGCCAGTAGTCCAGGACAGCCCACGTATAGCAATCAGCCCCAGCATTTT; J gene: TRBJ1-5; clone size: .; D gene: .; V gene: TRBV19
CDR3 protein: CAGSDQGDLYGYTF; CDR3 DNA: TGTGCCGGATCCGATCAGGGGGATCTTTACGGCTACACCTTC; J gene: TRBJ1-2; clone size: .; D gene: TRBD1; V gene: TRBV2
CDR3 protein: CASSLGQSSGNTIYF; CDR3 DNA: TGCGCCAGCAGTTTGGGACAGTCCTCTGGAAACACCATATATTTT; J gene: TRBJ1-3; clone size: .; D gene: TRBD1; V gene: TRBV5-1
CDR3 protein: CASSGPSFDRGLAAGELFF; CDR3 DNA: TGTGCCAGTAGTGGCCCATCCTTCGACAGGGGGCTAGCGGCCGGGGAGCTGTTTTTT; J gene: TRBJ2-2; clone size: few; D gene: TRBD1; V gene: TRBV19